These T cell receptor beta chains were read from a single sample in a study of neurological immune-mediated disorders. TCRdb itself ran the 5' RACE reads through MiXCR, one entry per CDR3 protein. The sample yields around 10,000 distinct CDR3 sequences, under 25% seen once. What was sequenced was CD8+ T cells from blood. The receptors originated from an older woman with HTLV-1-associated myelopathy (HAM/TSP). The CDR3 runs from the conserved cysteine through the conserved F or W. A D gene is named only where the DNA matches it firmly. The listing skips clone size in some rows; elsewhere it reads once, few, many or a size class.

d_gene	v_gene	abundance	j_gene	CDR3aa	CDR3nt
NA	TRBV20-1	many	TRBJ2-7	CSASDFGEQYF	TGCAGTGCTAGCGACTTCGGCGAGCAGTACTTC
NA	TRBV21-1	medium-sized	TRBJ1-5	CASSYRDSFNQPQHF	TGTGCCAGCAGCTACCGCGACAGCTTCAATCAGCCCCAGCATTTT
NA	TRBV7-6	medium-sized	TRBJ1-1	CASSDSVGTEAFF	TGTGCCAGCAGCGACTCAGTGGGCACTGAAGCTTTCTTT
NA	TRBV10-3	NA	TRBJ2-5	CAISESLADQETQYF	TGTGCCATCAGTGAGTCTCTAGCAGACCAAGAGACCCAGTACTTC
NA	TRBV12-3/TRBV12-4	many	TRBJ2-4	CASSLARDGNIQYF	TGTGCCAGCAGTTTAGCCCGGGACGGAAACATTCAGTACTTC
NA	TRBV7-3	NA	TRBJ2-2	CASSLISAGFGFAGELFF	TGTGCCAGCAGCTTAATCTCTGCGGGGTTTGGCTTTGCCGGGGAGCTGTTTTTT
NA	TRBV19	many	TRBJ2-1	CASSKQQGIYNEQFF	TGTGCCAGTAGTAAGCAACAGGGTATTTACAATGAGCAGTTCTTC
NA	TRBV9	medium-sized	TRBJ1-2	CASSTWSGFGVNYGYTF	TGTGCCAGCAGCACTTGGTCGGGGTTTGGAGTTAACTATGGCTACACCTTC
TRBD2	TRBV5-5	many	TRBJ2-7	CASGERGPSYEQYF	TGTGCCAGCGGGGAGCGGGGACCCTCCTACGAGCAGTACTTC
TRBD1	TRBV7-9	many	TRBJ2-7	CASSQRLTGEEQYF	TGTGCCAGCAGCCAACGCCTGACAGGGGAAGAGCAGTACTTC
NA	TRBV5-1	NA	TRBJ2-6	CASSWRSGANVLTF	TGCGCCAGCAGCTGGAGGAGTGGGGCCAACGTCCTGACTTTC
NA	TRBV2	once	TRBJ2-1	CASSVRSGAANEQFF	TGTGCCAGCAGTGTCCGGTCCGGGGCGGCCAATGAGCAGTTCTTC
NA	TRBV5-1	many	TRBJ2-1	CASSSPDQRIYNEQFF	TGCGCCAGCAGCTCTCCGGACCAACGGATCTACAATGAGCAGTTCTTC
NA	TRBV5-1	many	TRBJ1-1	CASSQGNTEAFF	TGCGCCAGCAGTCAGGGGAATACTGAAGCTTTCTTT
NA	TRBV30	few	TRBJ1-2	CAWIGSSGYGYTF	TGTGCCTGGATAGGCAGCAGCGGTTATGGCTACACCTTC
NA	TRBV5-1	many	TRBJ2-7	CASRPKGGPAYEQYF	TGCGCCAGCAGACCCAAGGGGGGCCCAGCCTACGAGCAGTACTTC
TRBD1	TRBV30	many	TRBJ2-5	CAWSDGRQGVKTQYF	TGTGCCTGGAGTGATGGTAGGCAGGGGGTAAAGACCCAGTACTTC
NA	TRBV5-1	NA	TRBJ2-4	CASSSRSSYEQYFGPGQPKNIQYF	NA
TRBD1	TRBV4-1	few	TRBJ1-5	CASRGVPGQGNQPQHF	TGCGCCAGCAGAGGGGTCCCGGGACAGGGCAATCAGCCCCAGCATTTT
TRBD2	TRBV4-1	many	TRBJ2-7	CASSQEGVAGGHPSHYEQYF	TGCGCCAGCAGCCAAGAAGGGGTCGCGGGGGGGCACCCCTCCCACTACGAGCAGTACTTC
NA	TRBV12-3/TRBV12-4	NA	TRBJ1-1	CASSQGTEAFF	TGTGCCAGCTCCCAGGGGACTGAAGCTTTCTTT
NA	TRBV5-1	many	TRBJ2-2	CASSIPREAGELFF	TGCGCCAGCAGCATCCCTAGGGAGGCCGGGGAGCTGTTTTTT
NA	TRBV5-6	many	TRBJ2-7	CASSPSTDNYEQYF	TGTGCCAGCAGCCCTTCGACAGATAACTACGAGCAGTACTTC
TRBD1	TRBV5-1	many	TRBJ2-1	CASSLGTGRGYNEQFF	TGCGCCAGCAGCCTCGGGACAGGGCGTGGGTACAATGAGCAGTTCTTC
TRBD1	TRBV10-2	medium-sized	TRBJ1-5	CASSAGPGQGATRQPQHF	TGCGCCAGCAGCGCCGGACCGGGACAGGGGGCTACTCGTCAGCCCCAGCATTTT
NA	TRBV28	NA	TRBJ2-7	CALSAYPRTYEEYF	TGTGCCCTCAGCGCCTACCCGAGGACCTACGAGGAGTACTTC
NA	TRBV7-6	many	TRBJ2-5	CASSFRAGRAQYF	TGTGCCAGCAGTTTTAGGGCTGGCCGGGCCCAGTACTTC
TRBD1	TRBV7-9	many	TRBJ1-5	CASSPGTGLKPQHF	TGTGCCAGCAGCCCAGGGACAGGTCTTAAGCCCCAGCATTTT
NA	TRBV4-2	many	TRBJ1-4	CASSQRDGSTNEKLFF	TGTGCCAGCAGCCAGAGGGACGGATCAACTAATGAAAAACTGTTTTTT
TRBD2	TRBV4-2	few	TRBJ2-3	CASSLGAGLTPGDTQYF	TGTGCCAGCAGCCTCGGAGCGGGACTCACTCCGGGAGATACGCAGTATTTT
TRBD1	TRBV4-2	many	TRBJ2-3	CASSQVPPGQGSDTQYF	TGTGCCAGCAGCCAAGTTCCTCCGGGACAGGGGTCCGATACGCAGTATTTT
TRBD1	TRBV6-5	medium-sized	TRBJ1-2	CASSSGQGYGYTF	TGTGCCAGCAGTTCGGGACAGGGCTATGGCTACACCTTC
TRBD2	TRBV11-3	NA	TRBJ2-2	CASSGSWASGDTGELFF	TGTGCCAGCAGCGGATCGTGGGCTAGCGGGGACACCGGGGAGCTGTTTTTT
NA	TRBV2	medium-sized	TRBJ1-1	CASDGPGNTEAFF	TGTGCCAGCGACGGTCCCGGGAACACTGAAGCTTTCTTT
TRBD2	TRBV5-1	many	TRBJ2-7	CASSVRTSGVPGEQYF	TGCGCCAGCAGCGTGAGGACTAGCGGGGTTCCGGGGGAGCAGTACTTC
NA	TRBV20-1	NA	TRBJ2-7	CCASSQKQGYEQYF	NA
NA	TRBV20-1	few	TRBJ2-1	CSARGLGSEVDEQFF	TGCAGTGCTAGAGGACTAGGCAGCGAAGTAGATGAGCAGTTCTTC
NA	TRBV9	many	TRBJ1-3	CASSASQFSGNTIYF	TGTGCCAGCAGCGCCTCACAGTTCTCTGGAAACACCATATATTTT
NA	TRBV3-1	many	TRBJ1-2	CASSQDFRATNYGYTF	TGTGCCAGCAGCCAAGATTTCAGGGCTACTAACTATGGCTACACCTTC
TRBD2	TRBV2	NA	TRBJ2-5	CASRRTSGGFGTQYF	TGTGCCAGCAGAAGGACTAGCGGGGGGTTCGGGACCCAGTACTTC
NA	TRBV7-9	medium-sized	TRBJ1-2	CASTPGAVNYGYTF	TGTGCCAGCACGCCAGGGGCCGTTAACTATGGCTACACCTTC
TRBD1	TRBV5-5	many	TRBJ2-1	CASSLAVGRGPNEQFF	TGTGCCAGCAGCTTGGCCGTGGGCAGGGGGCCCAATGAGCAGTTCTTC
TRBD2	TRBV20-1	many	TRBJ2-5	CSAGVTIGLAGLETQYF	TGCAGTGCTGGGGTAACGATCGGACTAGCGGGGCTAGAGACCCAGTACTTC